The 7 T cell receptor beta chains listed next were all sequenced from one sample in a study of Tregs in tolerant kidney transplant recipients. Clones were read by immunoSEQ multiplex PCR, and TCRdb kept only the in-frame ones, dropping some. The table lists nearly 95,000 clones, over 85% of them singletons. The sequenced sample was CD4+ T cells from blood, obtained before the transplant. The receptor source for this set is a human donor who received a combined kidney and bone marrow transplant.

This clone was observed once. The chain links TRBV7-9 to TRBJ1-2; D uncertain. In germline, CDR1 is SEHNR, CDR2 FQNEAQ (reference sequence). V was trimmed by 5 bases and J by 4 bases, leaving 2 bases between them. The CDR3 runs to 10 residues. The CDR3 protein is CASSRYGYTF. The CDR3 coding sequence is TGTGCCAGCAGCCGCTATGGCTACACCTTC.

J is TRBJ1-3 and V is TRBV5-1; weak D call: TRBD1 (6 bases). This CDR3 region has 16 residues. From germline, CDR1 is SGHRS and CDR2 YFSETQ. V lost 1 base and J lost 3, with 14 bases in between. DNA of the CDR3: TGCGCCAGCAGCTTGCCCGGGGGGGCTGGTGGAAACACCATATATTTT. Translation gives CASSLPGGAGGNTIYF.

This clone has only one observation. This sequence joins TRBV9 and TRBJ2-5, with 11 positions matching TRBD1. CDR1 is SGDLS, CDR2 YYNGEE, per germline. Losses at the gene ends were 4 bases for V and 4 bases for J; bases not matched to a gene: 9. CDR3 size: 16 residues. For the CDR3, the DNA is TGTGCCAGCAGCCCTAGGGGAGGGACAGGGGGAGAGACCCAGTACTTC. Translated: CASSPRGGTGGETQYF.

The chain couples TRBV27 to TRBJ2-5, with D maybe TRBD2 (6 bases). V lost 4 bases to trimming and J lost 4 bases, with 16 bases between them. The germline CDR1 and CDR2 sequences are MNHEY and SMNVEV (reference sequence). The CDR3 is 15 residues long. The CDR3 nucleotides read TGTGCCAGCAGTTCGGATAGCGGTACCCTAGAGACCCAGTACTTC. This translates into CASSSDSGTLETQYF.

The rearrangement links TRBV7-6 to TRBJ1-1; D not certain. The V gene lost 3 bases and the J gene lost 9 bases, with 14 bases spanning the gap. The CDR3 has 13 residues. The germline V gene encodes CDR1 SGHVS and CDR2 FNYEAQ. DNA for the CDR3: TGTGCCAGCAGCTTGGAACGGGGTATTCAAGCTTTCTTT. Translation: CASSLERGIQAFF.

The chain employs TRBV7-9 and TRBJ1-3, with 7 bases identical to TRBD1. Per the germline V gene, CDR1 is SEHNR and CDR2 is FQNEAQ (reference sequence). Trimming removed 2 bases from V and 0 bases from J; junction bases left unmatched: 7. The CDR3 covers 17 residues. CDR3 in amino acids: CASSLSQGDYSGNTIYF. The DNA of the CDR3 is TGTGCCAGCAGCTTAAGTCAGGGGGATTACTCTGGAAACACCATATATTTT.

V and J are TRBV5-4 and TRBJ1-1, with TRBD1 identical over 9 bases. CDR1 and CDR2 (germline): SGHNT, YYREEE (reference sequence). With V trimmed by 0 bases and J by 5 bases, 2 bases remained unmatched. CDR3 length equals 14 residues. CDR3 region: CASSLGQGGTEAFF. The CDR3 DNA reads as TGTGCCAGCAGCTTGGGACAGGGGGGGACTGAAGCTTTCTTT.